This T cell receptor (beta chain) was sequenced in a study of graft-versus-host responses after intestinal transplantation. Study as a whole: The whole recipient group had anti-thymocyte globulin induction followed by tacrolimus and steroids for about three years.

Germline V gene data show CDR1 as MDHEN and CDR2 as SYDVKM. CDR3 length equals 15 residues. Trimming cost V 2 bases and J 6 bases; bases outside gene matches: 8. Here immunoSEQ multiplex PCR was the method, and the copy in TCRdb shows in-frame clones only, minus some. The table lists approximately 90,000 clones, about 88% of them singletons. General study points: Recipient-marrow GvH clones were detected, some having first appeared in ileum or blood.

This clone was seen once. Its antigen is still unknown. The origin of this receptor is a human donor who was the organ donor for an intestinal transplant. The sequences come from unstimulated CD4+ T cells sorted from spleen or lymph node cells, collected before transplant. The chain uses TRBV28 and TRBJ2-7; 9 nucleotides agree with TRBD2. CDR3 sequence reads: CASSLPGTSSGEQYF. The CDR3 DNA reads TGTGCCAGCAGTTTACCCGGGACTAGCTCGGGCGAGCAGTACTTC.